The 26 T cell receptor beta chains reported below all come from one sample, sequenced in a study of response to subunit inactivated influenza vaccine. MiXCR was run by TCRdb on the RT-PCR reads, yielding one entry per CDR3 protein. The sample lists around 850,000 distinct CDR3 sequences, roughly 20% occurring once. The specimen comprised PBMCs from blood, sampled about 5 days after vaccination. These receptors originate from a man between 50 and 59 years old who received an inactivated influenza vaccine.

The chain recombines TRBV6-1 with TRBJ1-6; TRBD1 is a possible D gene (5 bases). The V gene lost 6 bases and the J gene lost 0 bases, with 18 bases spanning the gap. The CDR3 runs 18 residues. CDR1 MNHNS and CDR2 SASEGT come from the germline V gene. The CDR3 loop is CASRDWTRRDSYNSPLHF. The CDR3 region has the DNA TGTGCCAGCAGAGATTGGACACGGAGGGACTCCTATAATTCACCCCTCCACTTT.

This CDR3 reads CASSQGLVRGFYEQYF. The CDR3 DNA follows: TGTGCCAGCAGCCAAGGCCTCGTCAGGGGTTTCTACGAGCAGTACTTC. This rearrangement joins TRBV3-1 to TRBJ2-7; D may be TRBD1 (6 bases). V was shortened by 1 base and J by 3 bases, with 16 bases between the two germline ends. CDR3 length: 16 residues. Looked up from germline, CDR1 is LGHDT and CDR2 is YNNKEL (reference sequence).

This clonotype was found a few times. The chain employs TRBV12-3 or TRBV12-4 and TRBJ2-3, with 8 nucleotides matching TRBD2. CDR3 size: 17 residues. Unmatched junction bases numbered 5, after V lost 0 bases and J lost 0 bases. CDR3 nucleotides: TGTGCCAGCAGTTTAGCAGGAGTAGCGGGGAGCACAGATACGCAGTATTTT. Its translation: CASSLAGVAGSTDTQYF.

This clonotype was seen ten or more times. V usage is TRBV4-1 and J usage is TRBJ2-5; 7 nucleotides line up with TRBD2. CDR3 length: 13 amino acids. V shed 4 bases, J shed 5 bases, and the junction held 4 bases outside the gene matches. Germline loops: CDR1 MGHRA, CDR2 YSYEKL. CDR3 in DNA: TGCGCCAGCAGCCGACTAGCTTTTGAGACCCAGTACTTC. Its translation: CASSRLAFETQYF.

This clonotype was counted only a few times. This sequence joins TRBV24-1 and TRBJ2-1; TRBD1 matches at 9 bases. The CDR3 length is 13 residues. V lost 4 bases and J lost 12; bases outside the gene matches: 6. CDR1 is KGHDR and CDR2 is SFDVKD in the germline V gene. As DNA, the CDR3 is TGTGCCACCAGTGACTGGACAGGGGACGTGCAGTTCTTC. This codes for CATSDWTGDVQFF.

The V and J genes are TRBV20-1 and TRBJ2-1; TRBD1 matches at 11 bases. Germline V lookup: CDR1 DFQATT, CDR2 SNEGSKA (reference sequence). The ends lost 1 base at V and 6 bases at J; junction bases unmatched: 5. The CDR3 runs to 15 residues. CDR3 residues: CSARAPGTGGNEQFF. CDR3 DNA: TGCAGTGCTAGAGCCCCCGGGACAGGGGGCAATGAGCAGTTCTTC.

This clonotype has ten or more counts. This rearrangement joins TRBV2 to TRBJ2-1; 7 nucleotides match TRBD1. The CDR3 is 14 amino acids. The germline V gene encodes CDR1 SNHLY and CDR2 FYNNEI. With V trimmed by 3 bases and J by 7 bases, 6 bases remained unmatched. The CDR3 reads CASSDWDRRNEQFF. DNA of the CDR3: TGTGCCAGCAGTGACTGGGACAGAAGAAATGAGCAGTTCTTC.

This clonotype came up a few times. V is TRBV10-3 and J is TRBJ2-5; D call uncertain. Germline loops: CDR1 ENHRY, CDR2 SYGVKD. The ends were cut back, 11 bases at V and 2 bases at J, with 15 bases in the middle. CDR3 length equals 13 residues. The CDR3 DNA reads TGTGCCTGCAAAGGCCAAGGGCAAGAGACCCAGTACTTC. It specifies CACKGQGQETQYF.

V gene TRBV6-2 or TRBV6-3 combines with J gene TRBJ1-2, with 8 bases that match TRBD1. The CDR3 runs 15 residues. V lost 3 bases, J lost 5 bases, and 8 bases stayed unmatched. Germline CDR1 reads MNHEY; CDR2 reads SVGEGT. The CDR3 coding sequence is TGTGCCAGCAGTTATCCGACAGGGGTTATTTATGGCTACACCTTC. It is translated as CASSYPTGVIYGYTF.

This clonotype was picked up many times. The rearrangement uses TRBV11-2 and TRBJ2-3; 10 nucleotides agree with TRBD1. The CDR3 is 19 amino acids. Germline loops: CDR1 SGHAT, CDR2 FQNNGV. J gave up 3 bases and V 5 bases, and 17 bases lay outside the gene matches. The CDR3 coding sequence is TGTGCCAGCAGCCCATCCTTCGGACAGGGGGTCGGGAGGACAGATACGCAGTATTTT. It yields the protein CASSPSFGQGVGRTDTQYF.

This clonotype has only one observation. J is TRBJ2-1 and V is TRBV10-3, with D hard to call. Germline CDR1 is ENHRY and CDR2 is SYGVKD. Trimming cost V 7 bases and J 6 bases, with 7 bases left between them. This CDR3 contains 11 residues. CDR3 coding DNA: TGTGCCATCACTTATCGCAATGAGCAGTTCTTC. This encodes CAITYRNEQFF.

This clonotype appeared a few times. CDR3 amino acids: CSVATVRTYEQYF. The CDR3 DNA sequence: TGCAGCGTTGCGACAGTGAGGACCTACGAGCAGTACTTC. The genes are TRBV29-1 and TRBJ2-7; a possible D gene is TRBD1 (5 bases). Germline CDR1 reads SQVTM; CDR2 reads ANQGSEA. The V and J ends lost 4 bases and 2 bases respectively, with 12 bases between them. The CDR3 is made up of 13 amino acids.

The chain carries TRBV24-1 and TRBJ2-1, with 10 positions matching TRBD1. The germline V gene has CDR1 KGHDR and CDR2 SFDVKD. The trim removed 4 bases at V and 6 bases at J, leaving 14 bases unmatched. CDR3 length: 18 residues. CDR3 in DNA: TGTGCCACCAGTGACGCGGTAGGGACAGGGGTTAGAGTCAATGAGCAGTTCTTC. Translated: CATSDAVGTGVRVNEQFF.

The chain carries TRBV29-1 and TRBJ2-1; tentative D call: TRBD2 (5 bases). The V end lost 6 bases, the J end lost 4 bases, and 10 bases lay between the germline ends. The CDR3 has 12 residues. The germline V gene encodes CDR1 SQVTM and CDR2 ANQGSEA. The CDR3 sequence: CSVSPGYNEQFF. The CDR3 DNA reads TGCAGCGTCTCCCCGGGGTACAATGAGCAGTTCTTC.

This rearrangement joins TRBV4-3 to TRBJ1-4; TRBD1 agrees at 9 bases. V was pared by 4 bases and J by 6 bases, with 6 bases of the junction left unmatched. This CDR3 contains 15 residues. Germline V gene lookup returns CDR1 LGHNA and CDR2 YSLEER. CDR3 sequence reads: CASSLSGTGHEKLFF. The CDR3 DNA is TGCGCCAGCAGCCTCTCCGGGACAGGGCATGAAAAACTGTTTTTT.

The chain has TRBV7-6 and TRBJ2-1, with 7 nucleotides matching TRBD1. Germline V lookup: CDR1 SGHVS, CDR2 FNYEAQ. This CDR3 spans 16 amino acids. J lost 3 bases, V lost 0 bases, and 5 bases had no gene match. The CDR3 region is CASSLAVGTDYNEQFF. In nucleotides, the CDR3 is TGTGCCAGCAGCTTAGCTGTTGGGACAGACTACAATGAGCAGTTCTTC. Filled out from reference TRBV7-6 and TRBJ2-1, the complete variable domain reads GAGVSQSPRYKVTKRGQDVALRCDPISGHVSLYWYRQALGQGPEFLTYFNYEAQQDKSGLPNDRFSAERPEGSISTLTIQRTEQRDSAMYRCASSLAVGTDYNEQFFGPGTRLTVL.

This clonotype was counted a few times. The gene calls are TRBV2 and TRBJ2-7, with TRBD1 as a possible D gene (6 bases). Trimming removed 9 bases from V and 0 bases from J, with 9 bases in between. This CDR3 has 12 amino acids. Germline CDR1 reads SNHLY; CDR2 reads FYNNEI. Here the CDR3 DNA reads TGTGCCAGAGGGACAACCTCCTACGAGCAGTACTTC. Translating it yields CARGTTSYEQYF.

This clonotype occurred a few times. This CDR3 reads CATSTQLAAEAFF. The CDR3, as DNA: TGTGCCACCAGCACCCAACTAGCTGCTGAAGCTTTCTTT. The chain recombines TRBV15 with TRBJ1-1; D gene uncertain. V was trimmed by 4 bases and J by 6 bases, leaving 12 bases between them. Germline CDR1 is LNHNV and CDR2 is YYDKDF (reference sequence). The CDR3 totals 13 residues. Together with reference TRBV15 and TRBJ1-1, the CDR3 gives the full variable domain: DAMVIQNPRYQVTQFGKPVTLSCSQTLNHNVMYWYQQKSSQAPKLLFHYYDKDFNNEADTPDNFQSRRPNTSFCFLDIRSPGLGDTAMYLCATSTQLAAEAFFGQGTRLTVV.

CDR3 loop: CASSESTGPSNQPQHF. The CDR3 DNA is TGCGCCAGCAGTGAGTCGACAGGGCCTAGCAATCAGCCCCAGCATTTT. The chain uses TRBV10-2 and TRBJ1-5, with 7 nucleotides matching TRBD1. This CDR3 spans 16 amino acids. Germline CDR1 WSHSY, CDR2 SAAADI. Germline trimming cut 0 bases from V and 0 bases from J; bases unmatched to any gene: 2.

V gene TRBV12-3 or TRBV12-4 combines with J gene TRBJ1-2; D unclear. V was cut by 5 bases and J by 5 bases, with 15 bases left in between. This CDR3 region has 14 residues. The CDR3 region is CASSPTAVPYGYTF. As DNA, the CDR3 is TGTGCCAGCAGTCCCACGGCAGTTCCATATGGCTACACCTTC.

This clonotype was observed many times. The chain recombines TRBV20-1 with TRBJ2-2; 7 bases map to TRBD2. The CDR3 runs to 13 residues. Germline assignment: CDR1 DFQATT and CDR2 SNEGSKA (reference sequence). DNA of the CDR3: TGCAGCCTTGGACTAGCGAACACCGGGGAGCTGTTTTTT. This translates into CSLGLANTGELFF.

This chain connects TRBV15 to TRBJ1-1; D is unclear. Trimming removed 1 base at V and 4 bases at J, with 10 bases between. The CDR3 length is 14 residues. Looked up from germline, CDR1 is LNHNV and CDR2 is YYDKDF (reference sequence). The CDR3: CATSRGGRATEAFF. The CDR3 DNA reads TGTGCCACCAGCAGAGGGGGAAGAGCCACTGAAGCTTTCTTT.

The genes are TRBV12-3 or TRBV12-4 and TRBJ2-1; 7 nucleotides align to TRBD2. CDR3 length: 14 residues. J gave up 13 bases and V 6 bases, and 15 bases lay outside the gene matches. The CDR3, as DNA: TGTGCCAGCAGCTCTAGCGGCGCCGGTCATCTACAGTTCTTC. Encoded protein: CASSSSGAGHLQFF.

DNA for the CDR3: TGTGCCAGCAGCCGGGGAGGAGGGTATTCCAATGAGCAGTTCTTC. This sequence encodes CASSRGGGYSNEQFF. V gene TRBV12-3 or TRBV12-4 combines with J gene TRBJ2-1, with D possibly TRBD2 on 6 matching bases. V was clipped by 6 bases and J by 6 bases, with 18 bases between them. CDR3 size: 15 residues.

The rearrangement uses TRBV5-8 and TRBJ2-7; TRBD1 matches 8 bases. Germline CDR1 is SGHTS and CDR2 is YDEGEE. CDR3 length: 14 amino acids. Trimming removed 10 bases from V and 6 bases from J; junction bases left unmatched: 15. CDR3 sequence (DNA): TGTGCCGGGGGAAAAGGACAGGGTCTCGCCGAGCAGTACTTC. Translation gives CAGGKGQGLAEQYF.

This clonotype was detected only a few times. The gene calls are TRBV7-2 and TRBJ2-7; D not resolved. Trimming removed 5 bases from V and 2 bases from J, with 16 bases in between. The germline V gene has CDR1 SGHTA and CDR2 FQGNSA. CDR3 length: 15 amino acids. CDR3 in amino acids: CASSQGPPHTYEQYF. CDR3 in DNA: TGTGCCAGCAGCCAAGGACCCCCCCACACCTACGAGCAGTACTTC.